The 7 T cell receptor beta chains presented below share a single source sample, sequenced in a study of blood T cell repertoires in COVID-19. Only in-frame clones appear in the TCRdb table, and some are missing; sequencing was by immunoSEQ multiplex PCR. The sample shows fewer than 500,000 clones, 75% to 90% of them seen only once. The specimen sequenced was peripheral blood. These receptors were taken from a woman between 25 and 40 years old with active or convalescent COVID-19.

The chain combines TRBV18 with TRBJ2-1; 12 bases line up with TRBD2. The V gene end was trimmed by 3 bases and the J gene end by 10 bases; junction bases not matched to a gene: 13. The CDR3 contains 17 residues. The germline V gene has CDR1 KGHSH and CDR2 LQKENI. The CDR3 is CASSPPMASGRAREQFF. As DNA, the CDR3 is TGTGCCAGCTCACCTCCCATGGCTAGCGGGAGGGCCCGGGAGCAGTTCTTC.

The chain recombines TRBV11-3 with TRBJ2-1; D is unclear. The CDR3 is 11 amino acids. In germline, CDR1 is SGHNT, CDR2 YENEEA. V was shortened by 5 bases and J by 8 bases, with 7 bases between the two germline ends. CDR3 region: CASSRGDEQFF. The CDR3 nucleotides read TGTGCCAGCAGCCGCGGTGATGAGCAGTTCTTC.

The V gene is TRBV3-1 (or the pseudogene TRBV3-2), the J gene TRBJ1-1, with 8 bases that match TRBD1. CDR3 length: 14 amino acids. Germline trimming cut 3 bases from V and 3 bases from J; bases unmatched to any gene: 3. CDR1 and CDR2 from the germline V gene are LGHDT and YNNKEL (reference sequence). CDR3 nucleotide sequence: TGTGCCAGCAGCCACGTACAGGGGGACACTGAAGCTTTCTTT. This encodes CASSHVQGDTEAFF.

V and J are TRBV13 and TRBJ1-3; D ambiguous. Germline loops: CDR1 PRHDT, CDR2 FYEKMQ (reference sequence). The CDR3 totals 15 residues. V lost 5 bases and J lost 3, with 14 bases in between. The CDR3, as DNA: TGTGCCAGCAGCCCCCGCGGTGGAGGTGGAAACACCATATATTTT. This encodes CASSPRGGGGNTIYF.

The chain links TRBV10-3 to TRBJ2-1, with 11 bases matching TRBD2. Germline CDR1 and CDR2: ENHRY and SYGVKD. The CDR3 is made up of 13 amino acids. V shed 6 bases and J 8 bases; nucleotides not matched to a gene: 3. The CDR3 sequence is CAIRLAGDHEQFF. CDR3 coding DNA: TGTGCCATCAGACTAGCGGGAGACCATGAGCAGTTCTTC.

This chain connects TRBV3-1 (or the pseudogene TRBV3-2) to TRBJ2-5, with 8 positions matching TRBD2. CDR3 length: 16 amino acids. Trimming took 1 base from V and 5 from J; bases not matched to a gene: 9. CDR1 is LGHDT, CDR2 YNNKEL, per germline (reference sequence). The CDR3 region is CASSQGITGGGETQYF. The CDR3 DNA reads TGTGCCAGCAGCCAAGGCATAACGGGAGGGGGTGAGACCCAGTACTTC.

The chain is built from TRBV5-1 and TRBJ1-1; D unclear. Trimming removed 2 bases at V and 4 bases at J, with 9 bases between. The CDR3 is 13 amino acids. The germline CDR1 and CDR2 sequences are SGHRS and YFSETQ. The DNA of the CDR3 is TGCGCCAGCAGCTTTAGATCTGGCACTGAAGCTTTCTTT. Protein: CASSFRSGTEAFF.